The rows below give T cell receptor beta chains drawn from one sample of a study of shared clonotypes between healthy human individuals. TCRdb keeps only in-frame clones here, not all; method: immunoSEQ multiplex PCR. The sample contains around 1.5 million clones, approximately 98% of which appear only once. The specimen was naive CD4+ T cells sorted from blood. These receptors were collected from a man between 25 and 39 years old in good health. The CDR3 runs from the conserved cysteine through the conserved F or W. A D gene is named only where the DNA matches it firmly. Not every row has a clone size; where given, it reads once, few, many or a size class.

j_call d_call clone_size v_call cdr3_nt cdr3_aa
TRBJ2-6 - once TRBV27 TGTGCCAGCAGTGTCGCCGGGTCTCGCCTTATATCCTCTGGGGCCAACGTCCTGACTTTC CASSVAGSRLISSGANVLTF
TRBJ2-1 TRBD2 - TRBV7-9 TGTGCCAGCAGCTTAGCCATAGCGGGAGGCCCCCAGCTCTTC CASSLAIAGGPQLF
TRBJ2-1 - - TRBV5-4 TGTGCCAGCAGTGGGGTGCCCTCCTACAATGAGCAGTTCTTC CASSGVPSYNEQFF
TRBJ2-1 TRBD2 - TRBV11-2 TGTGCCAGCAGCTTATTACTAGCGCTTTACAATGAGCAGTTCTTC CASSLLLALYNEQFF
TRBJ1-5 TRBD1 - TRBV7-6 TGTGCCAGCAGCTCCCTGCCTGAGGGGGCGCGGGATCAGCCCCAGCATTTT CASSSLPEGARDQPQHF
TRBJ2-7 TRBD2 - TRBV9 TGTGCCAGCAGCGTGGGGACTAGCGGGAGGGCCTTAAGCCAAGAGCAGTACTTC CASSVGTSGRALSQEQYF
TRBJ2-4 - - TRBV18 TGTGCCAGCTCAACAATAGGCATGACAGGCGCCGCCAAAAACATTCAGTACTTC CASSTIGMTGAAKNIQYF
TRBJ2-1 TRBD1 - TRBV7-9 TGTGCCAGCAGCACGCAGGGGGCGCAGGGTGAGCAGTTCTTC CASSTQGAQGEQFF
TRBJ1-3 - - TRBV5-4 TGTGCCAGCTCAACCGTCTCGGGATCGGGAGGAAACACCATATATTTT CASSTVSGSGGNTIYF
TRBJ2-1 - - TRBV4-3 TGCGCCAGCAGCCAAGTGTATCCTTACAATGAGCAGTTCTTC CASSQVYPYNEQFF
TRBJ2-7 TRBD2 - TRBV7-6 TGTGCCAGCAGCTTAGAGGGAATAGTAGCGGGGCCCTACGAGCAGTACTTC CASSLEGIVAGPYEQYF
TRBJ2-7 TRBD2 once TRBV7-6 TGTGCCAGCAGCCACGGGGGGAGACCCTACGAGCAGTACTTC CASSHGGRPYEQYF
TRBJ2-3 TRBD2 - TRBV28 TGTGCCAGTGGCAAGGGACTAGCGGGAGGGCCCACAGATACGCAGTATTTT CASGKGLAGGPTDTQYF
TRBJ2-5 - - TRBV5-5 TGTGCCAGCAGCTACGGACTTTTAGCGACCCAAGAGACCCAGTACTTC CASSYGLLATQETQYF